The clone carrying this T cell receptor beta chain was observed a few times. Its antigen is unidentified. This CDR3 has 12 residues. V lost 1 base, J lost 6 bases, and 7 bases lay in between. The germline gives CDR1 SGHVS, CDR2 FNYEAQ. The data were obtained in a study of T cell repertoires in cytomegalovirus infection. On the study more broadly: Recently identified HLA-C-restricted and well-studied HLA-B-restricted CMV epitopes were used. Indications came from public TCR beta signatures; they pointed to CMV infection and to a matching HLA type. Points from the study as a whole: The study identified carriers of CMV plus the relevant HLA from cumulative public TCR beta family frequency.

TCRdb fed the reads into MiXCR, producing one record per CDR3 protein. The data hold roughly 920,000 distinct CDR3 sequences, with roughly 31% observed a single time. The gene calls are TRBV7-6 and TRBJ2-7; D gene uncertain. The sequence was collected from a human donor in good health (CMV status not recorded). Some clones in this sample may be carry-over from other donors' samples. The source was cultured CD8+ T cells from PBMCs, collected from culture after CMV antigen stimulation. DNA for the CDR3: TGTGCCAGCAGCTTAGATGGCGGCGAGCAGTACTTC. It encodes CASSLDGGEQYF.